This is a list of T cell receptor beta chains from one sample in a study of blood T cell repertoires in COVID-19. Repertoires were generated with immunoSEQ multiplex PCR, while TCRdb's copy carries only in-frame clones and drops some. The table has roughly 60,000 clones, 87% seen once; the top ten hold 3% to 4%. The sequenced sample was peripheral blood. Receptor source: a man aged 40-49 years with COVID-19, enrolled during active disease. Each CDR3 is given with its conserved first and last residue. The D gene is left open where the match is weak. The listing skips clone size in some rows; elsewhere it reads once, few, many or a size class.

j_call,v_call,d_call,clone_size,cdr3_nt,cdr3_aa
TRBJ1-4,TRBV27,-,-,TGTGCCAGCAGTTTCACTTGGGTCGGGGATGAAAAACTGTTTTTT,CASSFTWVGDEKLFF
TRBJ1-1,TRBV5-6,-,-,TGTGCCAGCAGCTTGGGAGGGAACACTGAAGCTTTCTTT,CASSLGGNTEAFF
TRBJ2-1,TRBV27,-,-,TGTGCCAGCAGGAATAGCGCGGGCAATGAGCAGTTCTTC,CASRNSAGNEQFF
TRBJ2-2,TRBV10-3,-,-,TGTGCCATCAGGGGGCCAGGACGAACCGGGGAGCTGTTTTTT,CAIRGPGRTGELFF
TRBJ1-2,TRBV2,TRBD1,once,TGTGCCAGCAGTAGTGGACAGGGATTGGGAGGCTACACCTTC,CASSSGQGLGGYTF
TRBJ2-6,TRBV6-1,-,-,TGTGCCAGCAGTGAAGGATTTTTGTGGCGGGGCTCTGGGGCCAACGTCCTGACTTTC,CASSEGFLWRGSGANVLTF
TRBJ2-1,TRBV5-1,TRBD1,-,TGCGCCAGCAGCTTGGCTAGACAGGGGGGATACAATGAGCAGTTCTTC,CASSLARQGGYNEQFF
TRBJ2-6,TRBV30,TRBD2,-,TGTGCCTGGACTGTCCCTGCGGGAGTACGTCCTGGGGCCAACGTCCTGACTTTC,CAWTVPAGVRPGANVLTF
TRBJ2-3,TRBV30,-,-,TGTGCCTGGAGTGGGGGACTTCGAGATACGCAGTATTTT,CAWSGGLRDTQYF
TRBJ1-2,TRBV19,-,-,TGTGCCAGTAGTAACCGGGGGGAAGGGTATGGCTACACCTTC,CASSNRGEGYGYTF
TRBJ1-5,TRBV6-5,TRBD1,-,TGTGCCAGCAGCCTGACAGGGGGTACCAATCAGCCCCAGCATTTT,CASSLTGGTNQPQHF